This T cell receptor beta chain is from a study of cytomegalovirus exposure and HLA in healthy donors. Overall study findings and caveats: On later analysis, the bulk of CMV-associated TCR beta chains appeared to be HLA-restricted. Earlier findings revealed that most TCR beta V segments proved productive either about 87% or about 30% of the time. Later work showed greater clonal expansion in HLA-associated TCR beta chains than in equally common others.

V lost 11 bases and J 1 base, leaving 11 bases between the germline ends. Germline CDR1 and CDR2: SEHNR and FQNEAQ (reference sequence). The CDR3 extends over 12 amino acids. Notes on this clone: Its matching antigen is unknown.

The PCR was carried out with 60 Vbeta primers and 13 Jbeta primers. TCRdb's table, derived via immunoSEQ multiplex PCR, lists solely in-frame clones and lacks some. Here the sample table reports about 91,000 clones. This clonotype was obtained from a woman under 40 in good health and CMV-seronegative. The material sequenced was PBMCs. The chain carries TRBV7-9 and TRBJ1-1; TRBD1 might be the D (5 bases). DNA for the CDR3: TGTGCCTCACTGGGGGGGAACACTGAAGCTTTCTTT. It translates to CASLGGNTEAFF.